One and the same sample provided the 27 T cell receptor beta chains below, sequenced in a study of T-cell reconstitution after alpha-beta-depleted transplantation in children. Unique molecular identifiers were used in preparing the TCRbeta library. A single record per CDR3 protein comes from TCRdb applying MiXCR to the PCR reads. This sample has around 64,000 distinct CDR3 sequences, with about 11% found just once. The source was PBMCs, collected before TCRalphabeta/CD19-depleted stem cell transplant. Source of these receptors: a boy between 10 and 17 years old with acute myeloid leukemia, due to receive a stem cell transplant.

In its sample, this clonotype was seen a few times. CDR3 amino acids: CASTIGGGVGSGELFF. The CDR3 region has the DNA TGTGCCAGCACCATAGGAGGGGGAGTGGGATCCGGGGAGCTGTTTTTT. The rearrangement links TRBV7-6 to TRBJ2-2, with D perhaps being TRBD1 or TRBD2 (6 bases each). Germline values: CDR1 SGHVS, CDR2 FNYEAQ. The CDR3 is made up of 16 amino acids. Trimming took 7 bases from V and 6 from J, leaving 21 bases between them. The whole variable domain, remainder taken from reference TRBV7-6 and TRBJ2-2, is GAGVSQSPRYKVTKRGQDVALRCDPISGHVSLYWYRQALGQGPEFLTYFNYEAQQDKSGLPNDRFSAERPEGSISTLTIQRTEQRDSAMYRCASTIGGGVGSGELFFGEGSRLTVL.

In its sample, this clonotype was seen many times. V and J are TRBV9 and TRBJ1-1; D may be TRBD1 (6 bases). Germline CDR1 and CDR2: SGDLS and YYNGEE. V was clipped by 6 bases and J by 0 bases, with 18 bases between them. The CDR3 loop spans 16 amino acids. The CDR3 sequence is CASTPQGPGVNTEAFF. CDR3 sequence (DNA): TGTGCCAGCACCCCCCAAGGTCCAGGGGTGAACACTGAAGCTTTCTTT.

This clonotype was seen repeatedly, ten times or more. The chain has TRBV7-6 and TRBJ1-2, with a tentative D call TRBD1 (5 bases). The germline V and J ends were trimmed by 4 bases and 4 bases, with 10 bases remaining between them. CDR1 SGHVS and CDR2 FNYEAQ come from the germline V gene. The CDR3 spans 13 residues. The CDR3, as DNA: TGTGCCAGCAGCTCCCCGGGGGGCTATGGCTACACCTTC. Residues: CASSSPGGYGYTF.

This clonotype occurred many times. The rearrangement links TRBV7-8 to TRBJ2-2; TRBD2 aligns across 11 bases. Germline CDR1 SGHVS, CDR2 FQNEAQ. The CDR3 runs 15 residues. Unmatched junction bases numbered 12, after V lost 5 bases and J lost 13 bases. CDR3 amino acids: CASSRLGTSGPGLFF. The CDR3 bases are TGTGCCAGCAGCCGACTAGGGACTAGCGGACCAGGGCTGTTTTTT.

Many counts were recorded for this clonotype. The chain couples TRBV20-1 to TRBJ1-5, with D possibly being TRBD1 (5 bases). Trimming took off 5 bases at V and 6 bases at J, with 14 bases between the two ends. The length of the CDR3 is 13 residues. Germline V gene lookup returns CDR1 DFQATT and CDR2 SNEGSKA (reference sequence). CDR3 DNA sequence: TGCAGTGCTGATGGGGGGTGGGGTCAGCCCCAGCATTTT. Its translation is CSADGGWGQPQHF.

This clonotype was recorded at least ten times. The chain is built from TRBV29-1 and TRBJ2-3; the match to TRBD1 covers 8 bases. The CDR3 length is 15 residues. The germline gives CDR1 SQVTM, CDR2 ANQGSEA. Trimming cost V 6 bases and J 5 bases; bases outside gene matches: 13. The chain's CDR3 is CSVTTPDRGVDTQYF. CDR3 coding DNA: TGCAGCGTCACAACCCCCGACAGGGGAGTAGATACGCAGTATTTT.

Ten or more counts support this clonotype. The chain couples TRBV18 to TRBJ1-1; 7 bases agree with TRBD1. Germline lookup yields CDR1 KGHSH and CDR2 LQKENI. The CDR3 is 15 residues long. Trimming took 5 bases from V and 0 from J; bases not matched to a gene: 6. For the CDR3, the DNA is TGTGCCAGCTCATCCACAGGGGCCATGAACACTGAAGCTTTCTTT. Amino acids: CASSSTGAMNTEAFF. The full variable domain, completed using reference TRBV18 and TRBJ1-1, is NAGVMQNPRHLVRRRGQEARLRCSPMKGHSHVYWYRQLPEEGLKFMVYLQKENIIDESGMPKERFSAEFPKEGPSILRIQQVVRGDSAAYFCASSSTGAMNTEAFFGQGTRLTVV.

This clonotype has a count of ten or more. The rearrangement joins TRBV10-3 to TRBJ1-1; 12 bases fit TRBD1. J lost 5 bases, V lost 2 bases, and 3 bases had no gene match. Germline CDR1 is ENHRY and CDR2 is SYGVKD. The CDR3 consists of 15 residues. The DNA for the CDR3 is TGTGCCATCAGTGAGCGGGACAGGGGGCATACTGAAGCTTTCTTT. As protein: CAISERDRGHTEAFF.

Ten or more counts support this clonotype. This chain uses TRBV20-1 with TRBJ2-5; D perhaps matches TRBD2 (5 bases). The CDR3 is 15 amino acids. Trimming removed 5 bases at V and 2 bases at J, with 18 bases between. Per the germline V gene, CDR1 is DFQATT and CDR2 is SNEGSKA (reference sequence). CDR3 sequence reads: CSAGHPRGGQETQYF. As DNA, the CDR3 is TGCAGTGCTGGGCACCCCAGAGGCGGGCAAGAGACCCAGTACTTC.

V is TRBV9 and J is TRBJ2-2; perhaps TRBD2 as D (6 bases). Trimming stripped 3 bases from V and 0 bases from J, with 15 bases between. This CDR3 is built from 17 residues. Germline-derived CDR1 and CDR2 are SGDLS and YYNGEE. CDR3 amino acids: CASSGILAGSNTGELFF. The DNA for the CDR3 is TGTGCCAGCAGCGGGATCCTTGCGGGGTCGAACACCGGGGAGCTGTTTTTT.

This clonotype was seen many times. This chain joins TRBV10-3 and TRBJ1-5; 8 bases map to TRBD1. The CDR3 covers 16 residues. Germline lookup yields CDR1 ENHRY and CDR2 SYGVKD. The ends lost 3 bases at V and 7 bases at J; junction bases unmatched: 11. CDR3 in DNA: TGTGCCATCAGTGAACCGACAGGGGTAGGGATACAGCCCCAGCATTTT. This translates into CAISEPTGVGIQPQHF.

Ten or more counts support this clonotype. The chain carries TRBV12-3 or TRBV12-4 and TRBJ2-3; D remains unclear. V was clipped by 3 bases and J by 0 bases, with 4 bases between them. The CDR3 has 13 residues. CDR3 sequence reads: CASSFASTDTQYF. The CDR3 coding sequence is TGTGCCAGCAGTTTCGCCAGCACAGATACGCAGTATTTT.

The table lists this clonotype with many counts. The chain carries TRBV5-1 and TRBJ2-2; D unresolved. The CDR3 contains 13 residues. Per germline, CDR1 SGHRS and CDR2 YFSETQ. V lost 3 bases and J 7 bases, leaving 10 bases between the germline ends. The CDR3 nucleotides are TGCGCCAGCAGCTCCACGGCGAACGGGGAGCTGTTTTTT. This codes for CASSSTANGELFF. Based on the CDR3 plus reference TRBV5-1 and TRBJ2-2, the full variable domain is KAGVTQTPRYLIKTRGQQVTLSCSPISGHRSVSWYQQTPGQGLQFLFEYFSETQRNKGNFPGRFSGRQFSNSRSEMNVSTLELGDSALYLCASSSTANGELFFGEGSRLTVL.

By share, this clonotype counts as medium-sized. CDR3 DNA sequence: TGTGCCAGCATGGCCGGACTAGCGTTCACCGGGGAGCTGTTTTTT. Amino acids: CASMAGLAFTGELFF. The chain combines TRBV28 with TRBJ2-2; TRBD2 agrees at 9 bases. V lost 7 bases, J lost 4 bases, and 7 bases stayed unmatched. The germline V gene has CDR1 MDHEN and CDR2 SYDVKM. This CDR3 region has 15 residues.

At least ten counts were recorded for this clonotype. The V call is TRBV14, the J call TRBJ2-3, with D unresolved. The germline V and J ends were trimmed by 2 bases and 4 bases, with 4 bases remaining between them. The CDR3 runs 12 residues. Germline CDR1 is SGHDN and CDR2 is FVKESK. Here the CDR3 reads CASSQFPDTQYF. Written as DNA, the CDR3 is TGTGCCAGCAGCCAATTCCCAGATACGCAGTATTTT. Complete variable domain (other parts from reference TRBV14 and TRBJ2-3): EAGVTQFPSHSVIEKGQTVTLRCDPISGHDNLYWYRRVMGKEIKFLLHFVKESKQDESGMPNNRFLAERTGGTYSTLKVQPAELEDSGVYFCASSQFPDTQYFGPGTRLTVL.

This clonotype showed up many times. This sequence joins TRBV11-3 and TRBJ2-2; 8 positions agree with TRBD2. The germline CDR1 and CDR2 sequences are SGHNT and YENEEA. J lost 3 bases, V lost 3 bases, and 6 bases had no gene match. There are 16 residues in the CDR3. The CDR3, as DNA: TGTGCCAGCAGCTTCGGGGGGGCGCGGGACACCGGGGAGCTGTTTTTT. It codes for CASSFGGARDTGELFF.

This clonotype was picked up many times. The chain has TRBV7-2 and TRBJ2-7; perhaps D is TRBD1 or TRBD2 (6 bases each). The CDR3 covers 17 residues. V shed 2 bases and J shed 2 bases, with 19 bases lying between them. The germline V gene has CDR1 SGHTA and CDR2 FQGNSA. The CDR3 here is CASSLSAGGRVTYEQYF. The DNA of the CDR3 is TGTGCCAGCAGCTTATCCGCCGGGGGCAGGGTCACCTACGAGCAGTACTTC.

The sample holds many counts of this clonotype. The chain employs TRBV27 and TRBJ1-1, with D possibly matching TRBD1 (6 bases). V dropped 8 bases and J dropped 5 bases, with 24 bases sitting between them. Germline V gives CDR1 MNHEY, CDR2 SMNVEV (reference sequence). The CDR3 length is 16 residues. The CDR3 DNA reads TGTGCCAGCGACGGAGTAAGGACAGCCTTATCGACTGAAGCTTTCTTT. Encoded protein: CASDGVRTALSTEAFF.

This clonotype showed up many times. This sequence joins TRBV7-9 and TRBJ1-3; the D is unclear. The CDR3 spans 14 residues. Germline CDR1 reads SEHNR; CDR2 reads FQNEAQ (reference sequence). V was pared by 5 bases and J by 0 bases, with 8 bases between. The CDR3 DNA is TGTGCCAGCAGCCGTTATAACTCTGGAAACACCATATATTTT. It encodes CASSRYNSGNTIYF.

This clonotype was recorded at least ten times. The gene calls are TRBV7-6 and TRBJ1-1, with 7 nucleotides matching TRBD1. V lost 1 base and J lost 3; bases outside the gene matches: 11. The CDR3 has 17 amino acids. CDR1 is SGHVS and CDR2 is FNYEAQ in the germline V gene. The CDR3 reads CASSLEDREGRDTEAFF. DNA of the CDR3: TGTGCCAGCAGCTTAGAAGACAGGGAAGGACGGGACACTGAAGCTTTCTTT.

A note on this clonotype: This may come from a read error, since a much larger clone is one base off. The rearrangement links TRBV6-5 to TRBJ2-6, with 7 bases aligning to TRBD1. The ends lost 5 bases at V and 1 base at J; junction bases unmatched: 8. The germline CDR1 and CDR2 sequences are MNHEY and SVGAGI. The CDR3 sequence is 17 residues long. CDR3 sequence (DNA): TGTGCCAGCAGTCACCGACAGGGAACTTCTGGGGCCAACGTCCTGACTTTC. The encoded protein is CASSHRQGTSGANVLTF.

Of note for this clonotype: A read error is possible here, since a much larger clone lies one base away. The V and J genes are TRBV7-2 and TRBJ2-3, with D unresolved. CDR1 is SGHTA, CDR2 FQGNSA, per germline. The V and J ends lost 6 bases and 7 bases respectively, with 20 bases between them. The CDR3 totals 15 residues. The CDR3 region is CASRPTGPKGHTQYF. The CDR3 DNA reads TGTGCCAGCAGACCCACCGGGCCAAAAGGACATACGCAGTATTTT.

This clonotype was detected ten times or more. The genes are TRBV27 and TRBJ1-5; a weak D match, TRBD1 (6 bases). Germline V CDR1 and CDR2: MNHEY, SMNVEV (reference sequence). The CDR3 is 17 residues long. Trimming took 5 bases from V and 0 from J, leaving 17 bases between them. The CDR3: CASSHRTAAYSNQPQHF. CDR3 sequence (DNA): TGTGCCAGCAGTCATAGGACAGCCGCTTATAGCAATCAGCCCCAGCATTTT.

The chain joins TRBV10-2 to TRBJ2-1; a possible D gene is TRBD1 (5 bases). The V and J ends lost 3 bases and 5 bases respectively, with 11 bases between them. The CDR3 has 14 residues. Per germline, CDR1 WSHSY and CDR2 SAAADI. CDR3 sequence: CASSDWTTDNEQFF. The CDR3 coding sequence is TGCGCCAGCAGTGATTGGACAACGGACAATGAGCAGTTCTTC.

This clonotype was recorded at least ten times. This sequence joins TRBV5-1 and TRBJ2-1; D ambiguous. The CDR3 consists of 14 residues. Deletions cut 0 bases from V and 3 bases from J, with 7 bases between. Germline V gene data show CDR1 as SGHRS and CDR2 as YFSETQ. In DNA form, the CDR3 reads TGCGCCAGCAGCTTGGGGGGTGACTACAATGAGCAGTTCTTC. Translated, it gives CASSLGGDYNEQFF. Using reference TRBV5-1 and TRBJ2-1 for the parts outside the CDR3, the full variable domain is KAGVTQTPRYLIKTRGQQVTLSCSPISGHRSVSWYQQTPGQGLQFLFEYFSETQRNKGNFPGRFSGRQFSNSRSEMNVSTLELGDSALYLCASSLGGDYNEQFFGPGTRLTVL.

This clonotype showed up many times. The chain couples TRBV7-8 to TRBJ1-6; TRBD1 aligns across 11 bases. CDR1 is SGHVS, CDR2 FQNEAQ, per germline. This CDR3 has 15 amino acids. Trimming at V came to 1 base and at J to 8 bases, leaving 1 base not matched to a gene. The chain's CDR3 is CASSLEGQGDSPLHF. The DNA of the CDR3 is TGTGCCAGCAGCTTAGAGGGACAGGGGGATTCACCCCTCCACTTT.

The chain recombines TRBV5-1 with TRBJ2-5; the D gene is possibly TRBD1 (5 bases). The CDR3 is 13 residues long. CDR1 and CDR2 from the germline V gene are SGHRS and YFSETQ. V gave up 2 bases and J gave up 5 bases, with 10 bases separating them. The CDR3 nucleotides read TGCGCCAGCAGCTTTGGACCAGGGGAGACCCAGTACTTC. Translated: CASSFGPGETQYF.